This T cell receptor (beta chain) was sequenced during a study of spatial heterogeneity in lung cancer. Study-level background: For the average unique TCR and UMI combination, more than 8.5 occurrences appeared in raw reads.

TCRdb analysed the 5' RACE reads with MiXCR anew, one entry per CDR3 protein. The sample includes around 92,000 distinct CDR3 sequences, less than 15% seen only once; the top ten take about 41%. This clonotype was observed a handful of times. Trimming left V 1 base short and J 3 bases short, with 10 bases between. The CDR3 length is 15 residues. CDR1 and CDR2 from the germline V gene are SGHTA and FQGNSA. As for time point: sample taken at primary tumor resection. The cohort: approximately 74 early-stage, untreated non-small cell lung cancer patients. Extraction of whole RNA from tumor, nontumor lung or frozen PBMC preceded unsorted sequencing.

The chain recombines TRBV7-2 with TRBJ1-5; D unclear. This receptor was obtained from a male donor with early-stage non-small cell lung cancer. The material sequenced was PBMCs, taken at surgery. DNA of the CDR3: TGTGCCAGCAGCTTAGGTCCCGGTAACAATCAGCCCCAGCATTTT. This sequence encodes CASSLGPGNNQPQHF.